This entry concerns a single T cell receptor (beta chain). The data derive from a study of blood T cell repertoires in COVID-19. TCRdb's table, derived via immunoSEQ multiplex PCR, lists solely in-frame clones and lacks some. The table records over 80,000 clones, around nine tenths of them present only once. The CDR3 sequence is 17 residues long. Germline trimming cut 0 bases from V and 3 bases from J; bases unmatched to any gene: 7. CDR1 and CDR2 (germline): SGDLS, YYNGEE. This clonotype was sampled from a man aged 45-65 years with acute or convalescent COVID-19. Input material: peripheral blood. This chain joins TRBV9 and TRBJ1-5, with 9 bases matching TRBD1. As DNA, the CDR3 is TGTGCCAGCAGCGTAGCCCTGGGACAGGGTGTCAATCAGCCCCAGCATTTT. Its protein product is CASSVALGQGVNQPQHF.